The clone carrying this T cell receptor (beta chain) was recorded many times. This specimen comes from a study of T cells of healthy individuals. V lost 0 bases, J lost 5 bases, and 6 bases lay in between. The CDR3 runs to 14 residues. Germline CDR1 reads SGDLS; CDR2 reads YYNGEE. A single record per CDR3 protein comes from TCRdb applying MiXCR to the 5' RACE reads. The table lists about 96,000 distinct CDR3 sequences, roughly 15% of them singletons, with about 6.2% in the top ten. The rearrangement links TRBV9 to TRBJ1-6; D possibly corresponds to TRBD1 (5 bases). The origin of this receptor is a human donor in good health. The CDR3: CASSVEGNNSPLHF. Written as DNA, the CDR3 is TGTGCCAGCAGCGTAGAGGGGAATAATTCACCCCTCCACTTT.